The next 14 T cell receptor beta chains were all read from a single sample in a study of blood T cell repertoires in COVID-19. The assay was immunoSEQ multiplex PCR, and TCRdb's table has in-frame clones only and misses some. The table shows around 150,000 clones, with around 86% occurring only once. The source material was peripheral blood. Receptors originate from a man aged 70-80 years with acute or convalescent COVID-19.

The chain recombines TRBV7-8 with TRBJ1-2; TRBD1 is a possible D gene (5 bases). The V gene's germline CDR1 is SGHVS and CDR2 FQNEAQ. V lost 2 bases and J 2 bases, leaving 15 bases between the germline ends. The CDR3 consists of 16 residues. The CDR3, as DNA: TGTGCCAGCAGCTTACGTTGGGGGGAAGGGAACTATGGCTACACCTTC. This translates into CASSLRWGEGNYGYTF.

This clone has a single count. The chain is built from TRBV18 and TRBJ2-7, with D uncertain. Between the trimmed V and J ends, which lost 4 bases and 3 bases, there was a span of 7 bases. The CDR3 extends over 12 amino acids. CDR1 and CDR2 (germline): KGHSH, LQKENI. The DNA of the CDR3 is TGTGCCAGCTCACAATACAACTACGAGCAGTACTTC. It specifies CASSQYNYEQYF.

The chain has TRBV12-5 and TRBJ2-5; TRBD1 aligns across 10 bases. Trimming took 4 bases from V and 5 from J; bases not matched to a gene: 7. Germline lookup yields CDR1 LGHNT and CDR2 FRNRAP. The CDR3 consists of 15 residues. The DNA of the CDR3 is TGTGCTAGTGGTTCGGGACAGGGGAATATGGAGACCCAGTACTTC. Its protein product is CASGSGQGNMETQYF.

The CDR3 nucleotides read TGTGCCACCAGCAGAGATGGGTCCCGTGGGGGGGGAGATACGCAGTATTTT. It codes for CATSRDGSRGGGDTQYF. The genes are TRBV15 and TRBJ2-3; 7 positions match TRBD2. Looked up from germline, CDR1 is LNHNV and CDR2 is YYDKDF (reference sequence). The CDR3 sequence is 17 residues long. Unmatched junction bases numbered 11, after V lost 0 bases and J lost 5 bases.

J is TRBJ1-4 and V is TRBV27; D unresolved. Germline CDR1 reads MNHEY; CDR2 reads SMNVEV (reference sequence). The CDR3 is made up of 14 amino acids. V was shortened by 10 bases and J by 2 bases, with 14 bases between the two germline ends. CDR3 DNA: TGTGCCACCCCCCAGGCGGGGACTAATGAAAAACTGTTTTTT. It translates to CATPQAGTNEKLFF. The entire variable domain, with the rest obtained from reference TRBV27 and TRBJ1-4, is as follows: EAQVTQNPRYLITVTGKKLTVTCSQNMNHEYMSWYRQDPGLGLRQIYYSMNVEVTDKGDVPEGYKVSRKEKRNFPLILESPSPNQTSLYFCATPQAGTNEKLFFGSGTQLSVL.

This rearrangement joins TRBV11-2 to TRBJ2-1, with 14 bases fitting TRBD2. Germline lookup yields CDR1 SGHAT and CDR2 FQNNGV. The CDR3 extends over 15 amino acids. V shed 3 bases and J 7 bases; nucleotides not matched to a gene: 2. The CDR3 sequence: CASSFRLAGGNEQFF. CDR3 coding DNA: TGTGCCAGCAGCTTCAGACTAGCGGGGGGGAATGAGCAGTTCTTC.

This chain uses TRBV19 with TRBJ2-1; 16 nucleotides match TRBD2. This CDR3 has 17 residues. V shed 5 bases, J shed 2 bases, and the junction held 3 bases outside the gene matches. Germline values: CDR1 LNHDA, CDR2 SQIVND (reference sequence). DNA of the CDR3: TGTGCCAGTAGTCAGGGACTAGCGGGAGGGGCCTACAATGAGCAGTTCTTC. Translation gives CASSQGLAGGAYNEQFF.

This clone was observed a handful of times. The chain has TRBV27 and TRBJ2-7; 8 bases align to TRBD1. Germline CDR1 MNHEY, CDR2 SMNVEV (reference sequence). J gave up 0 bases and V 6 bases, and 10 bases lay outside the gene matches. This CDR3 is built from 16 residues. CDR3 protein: CASRNRPGQASYEQYF. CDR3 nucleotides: TGTGCCAGCAGAAATAGACCGGGACAGGCCTCCTACGAGCAGTACTTC.

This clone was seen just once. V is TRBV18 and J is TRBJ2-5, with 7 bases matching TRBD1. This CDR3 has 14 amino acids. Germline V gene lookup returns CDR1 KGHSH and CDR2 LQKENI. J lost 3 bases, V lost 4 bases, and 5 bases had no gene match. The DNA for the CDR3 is TGTGCCAGCTCACGTGATACAGGGGAAGAGACCCAGTACTTC. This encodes CASSRDTGEETQYF.

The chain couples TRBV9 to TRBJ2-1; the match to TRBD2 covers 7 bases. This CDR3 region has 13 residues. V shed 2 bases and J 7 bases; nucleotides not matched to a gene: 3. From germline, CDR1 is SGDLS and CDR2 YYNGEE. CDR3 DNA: TGTGCCAGCAGCGTCCCGGGACTAAATGAGCAGTTCTTC. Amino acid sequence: CASSVPGLNEQFF.

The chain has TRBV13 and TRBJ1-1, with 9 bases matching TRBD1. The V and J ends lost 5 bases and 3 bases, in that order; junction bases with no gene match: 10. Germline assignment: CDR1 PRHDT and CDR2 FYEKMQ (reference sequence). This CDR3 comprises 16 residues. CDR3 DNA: TGTGCCAGCAGCCCTGGACAGGGGACCTTACACACTGAAGCTTTCTTT. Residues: CASSPGQGTLHTEAFF.

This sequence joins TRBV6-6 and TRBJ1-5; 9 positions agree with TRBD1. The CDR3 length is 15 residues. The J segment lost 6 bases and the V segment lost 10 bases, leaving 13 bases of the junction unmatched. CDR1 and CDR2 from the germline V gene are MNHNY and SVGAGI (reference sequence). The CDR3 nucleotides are TGTGCCACCACCGGGGAAGACAGGGGGAGTCAGCCCCAGCATTTT. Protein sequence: CATTGEDRGSQPQHF.

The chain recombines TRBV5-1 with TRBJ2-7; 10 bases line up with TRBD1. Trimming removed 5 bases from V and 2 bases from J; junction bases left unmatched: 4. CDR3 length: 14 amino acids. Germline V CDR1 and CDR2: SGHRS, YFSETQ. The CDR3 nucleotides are TGCGCCAGCAGACGGACAGGGGGGGCCTACGAGCAGTACTTC. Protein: CASRRTGGAYEQYF.

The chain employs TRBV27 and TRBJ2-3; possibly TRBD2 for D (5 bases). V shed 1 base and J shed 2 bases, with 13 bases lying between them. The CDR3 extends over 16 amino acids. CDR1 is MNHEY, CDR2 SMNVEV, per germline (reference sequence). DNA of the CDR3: TGTGCCAGCAGTTTATTGGGAGCAACTAACACAGATACGCAGTATTTT. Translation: CASSLLGATNTDTQYF.